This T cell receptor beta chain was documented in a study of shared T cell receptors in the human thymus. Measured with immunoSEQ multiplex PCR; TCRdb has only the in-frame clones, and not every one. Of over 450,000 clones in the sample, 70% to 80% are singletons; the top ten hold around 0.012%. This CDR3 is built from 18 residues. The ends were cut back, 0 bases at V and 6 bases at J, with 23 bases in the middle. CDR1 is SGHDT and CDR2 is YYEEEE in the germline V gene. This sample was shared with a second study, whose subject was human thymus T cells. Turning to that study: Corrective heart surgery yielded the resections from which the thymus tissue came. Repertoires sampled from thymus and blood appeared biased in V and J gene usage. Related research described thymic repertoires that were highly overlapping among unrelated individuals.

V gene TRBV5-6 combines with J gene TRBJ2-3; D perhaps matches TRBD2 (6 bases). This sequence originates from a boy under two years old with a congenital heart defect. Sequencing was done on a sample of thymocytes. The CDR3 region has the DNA TGTGCCAGCAGCTTGGCGGTGGGCTCGGAGGGTGGGCCGGATACGCAGTATTTT. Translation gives CASSLAVGSEGGPDTQYF. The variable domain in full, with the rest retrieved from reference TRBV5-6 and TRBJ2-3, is DAGVTQSPTHLIKTRGQQVTLRCSPKSGHDTVSWYQQALGQGPQFIFQYYEEEERQRGNFPDRFSGHQFPNYSSELNVNALLLGDSALYLCASSLAVGSEGGPDTQYFGPGTRLTVL.